The rows below give T cell receptor beta chains drawn from one sample of a study of monozygotic twins with inflammatory bowel disease. For each CDR3 protein, TCRdb gives one entry from its re-call of the 5' RACE reads, without DNA. In all, the sample yields just over 300,000 distinct CDR3 sequences. The sequenced material came from blood. The origin of the receptors is a human donor with ulcerative colitis or Crohn's disease, or a healthy co-twin of an affected twin (not recorded which). The CDR3 runs from the conserved cysteine through the conserved F or W. Each record gives: J gene, V gene, CDR3 protein.

J: TRBJ1-5
V: TRBV7-2
CDR3: CASSYLGGSNQPQHF

J: TRBJ2-2
V: TRBV5-1
CDR3: CASRVVGQTGELFF

J: TRBJ2-5
V: TRBV20-1
CDR3: CSATSFGGRGETQYF

J: TRBJ2-5
V: TRBV7-7
CDR3: CASSSPRVLGAKETQYF

J: TRBJ2-7
V: TRBV2
CDR3: CASRRVHYEQYF

J: TRBJ2-2
V: TRBV5-1
CDR3: CASSLDSANTGELFF

J: TRBJ1-6
V: TRBV7-2
CDR3: CASSLVSGSPLHF

J: TRBJ2-3
V: TRBV10-3
CDR3: CAISRTGEDTQYF

J: TRBJ1-2
V: TRBV28
CDR3: CASSPRGLTGGSYGYTF

J: TRBJ2-2
V: TRBV20-1
CDR3: CSARGIRDGGELFF

J: TRBJ2-1
V: TRBV7-3
CDR3: CASSLVLAENNEQFF

J: TRBJ2-7
V: TRBV7-9
CDR3: CASSFEELAGYEQYF

J: TRBJ1-1
V: TRBV6-4
CDR3: CASSEGRNTEAFF

J: TRBJ1-5
V: TRBV20-1
CDR3: CSANPGQGFQPQHF

J: TRBJ2-1
V: TRBV10-3
CDR3: CAISRTQEAYSGQFF

J: TRBJ1-1
V: TRBV7-2
CDR3: CASSLVMRETEAFF

J: TRBJ2-7
V: TRBV27
CDR3: CASRPLAGRPHEQYF

J: TRBJ1-4
V: TRBV29-1
CDR3: CSVAPGQGPTEKLFF

J: TRBJ2-1
V: TRBV29-1
CDR3: CSVERQGVGQFF

J: TRBJ1-3
V: TRBV6-2/TRBV6-3
CDR3: CASSYAGTASGNTIYF

J: TRBJ1-1
V: TRBV28
CDR3: CASSLTYRGNTEAFF

J: TRBJ2-5
V: TRBV28
CDR3: CASSSKHPGQGIQETQYF

J: TRBJ1-1
V: TRBV5-1
CDR3: CASSFGQDFARNTEAFF

J: TRBJ2-7
V: TRBV7-2
CDR3: CASSPRWGSGSYEQYF

J: TRBJ2-1
V: TRBV14
CDR3: CASSTSGTGLSPAFF

J: TRBJ1-2
V: TRBV24-1
CDR3: CATSEHREAGYTF

J: TRBJ2-5
V: TRBV19
CDR3: CASSTVTQETQYF

J: TRBJ2-1
V: TRBV18
CDR3: CASSPQRGQTLNEQFF

J: TRBJ2-3
V: TRBV7-2
CDR3: CASSPLADTQYF

J: TRBJ2-1
V: TRBV7-8
CDR3: CASIDPGSSYNEQFF

J: TRBJ2-7
V: TRBV11-2
CDR3: CASSHPGSGYGSSYEQYF

J: TRBJ2-2
V: TRBV24-1
CDR3: CATSDLPETGNTGELFF

J: TRBJ2-5
V: TRBV24-1
CDR3: CATSDLGTSGAQETQYF

J: TRBJ2-7
V: TRBV12-3/TRBV12-4
CDR3: CASSTLAELGYEQYF

J: TRBJ1-1
V: TRBV4-3
CDR3: CASSQDEGTGAFF

J: TRBJ1-2
V: TRBV20-1
CDR3: CSARRGGNYGYTF

J: TRBJ1-6
V: TRBV10-2
CDR3: CASSEFSYNSPLHF

J: TRBJ2-7
V: TRBV7-2
CDR3: CASSRDGSNRVYEQYF

J: TRBJ2-1
V: TRBV11-2
CDR3: CASRRPGGYNEQFF

J: TRBJ1-1
V: TRBV29-1
CDR3: CSGRVLNTEAFF